The entry below describes one T cell receptor (beta chain). Its antigen is currently unknown. The sample is drawn from a study of T cell responses to AZD1222 COVID-19 vaccine. The study's findings and limits: Regions left unmutated in variants are reportedly the target of nearly half of spike-specific TCRs. Clonal diversity was possibly underestimated; the donors were predominantly white British and more often female.

Profiling relied on immunoSEQ multiplex PCR, and the TCRdb table lists in-frame clones only, not all of them. The sample records around 180,000 clones, approximately 92% being singletons. The V end was cut by 1 base, the J end by 8 bases, with 3 bases between. This CDR3 comprises 12 residues. CDR1 is LGHDT and CDR2 is YNNKEL in the germline V gene (reference sequence). The V call is TRBV3-1 (or the pseudogene TRBV3-2), the J call TRBJ1-6; no definite D call. Sequenced material: peripheral blood, taken on day 0 of AZD1222 vaccination. The TCR sequence derives from an adult in good health. The CDR3 DNA follows: TGTGCCAGCAGCCAAGTGTATTCACCCCTCCACTTT. Its protein product is CASSQVYSPLHF.